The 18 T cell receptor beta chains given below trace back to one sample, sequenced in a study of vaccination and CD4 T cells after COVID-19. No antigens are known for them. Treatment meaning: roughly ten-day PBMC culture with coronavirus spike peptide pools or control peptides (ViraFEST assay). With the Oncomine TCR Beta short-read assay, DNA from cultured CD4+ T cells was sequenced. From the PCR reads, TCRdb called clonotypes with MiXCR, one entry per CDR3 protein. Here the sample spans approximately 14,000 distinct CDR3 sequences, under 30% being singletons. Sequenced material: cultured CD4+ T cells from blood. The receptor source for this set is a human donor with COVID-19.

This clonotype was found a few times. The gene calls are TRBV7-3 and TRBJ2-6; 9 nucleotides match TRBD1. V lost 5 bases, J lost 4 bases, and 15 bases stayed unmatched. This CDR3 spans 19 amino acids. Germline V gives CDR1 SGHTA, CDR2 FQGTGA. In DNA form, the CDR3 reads TGTGCCAGCAGCATACAAACGGGGACAGGGAAGTCAGGGGCCAACGTCCTGACTTTC. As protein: CASSIQTGTGKSGANVLTF.

CDR3 DNA: TGTGCCAGCAGTGCGACAGGGAGGTCCTACAATGAGCAGTTCTTC. Residues: CASSATGRSYNEQFF. This chain links TRBV2 with TRBJ2-1; tentative D call: TRBD1 (7 bases). The germline V and J ends were trimmed by 4 bases and 1 base, with 11 bases remaining between them. CDR3 size: 15 residues. Germline CDR1 and CDR2: SNHLY and FYNNEI. Filled out from reference TRBV2 and TRBJ2-1, the complete variable domain reads EPEVTQTPSHQVTQMGQEVILRCVPISNHLYFYWYRQILGQKVEFLVSFYNNEISEKSEIFDDQFSVERPDGSNFTLKIRSTKLEDSAMYFCASSATGRSYNEQFFGPGTRLTVL.

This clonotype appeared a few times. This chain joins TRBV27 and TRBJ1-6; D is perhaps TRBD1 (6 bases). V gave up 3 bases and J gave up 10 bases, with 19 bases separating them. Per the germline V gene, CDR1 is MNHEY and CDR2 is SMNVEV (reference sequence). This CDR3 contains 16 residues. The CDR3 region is CASSFGTRNSHSPLHF. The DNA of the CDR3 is TGTGCCAGCAGTTTCGGGACAAGGAACTCCCACTCACCCCTCCACTTT.

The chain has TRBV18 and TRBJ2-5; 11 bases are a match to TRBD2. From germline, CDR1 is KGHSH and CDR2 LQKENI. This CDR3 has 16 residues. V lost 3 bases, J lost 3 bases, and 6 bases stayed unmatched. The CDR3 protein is CASSPLGSGGEETQYF. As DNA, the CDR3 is TGTGCCAGCTCACCCCTGGGTAGCGGGGGGGAAGAGACCCAGTACTTC. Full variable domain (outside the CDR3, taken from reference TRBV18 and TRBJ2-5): NAGVMQNPRHLVRRRGQEARLRCSPMKGHSHVYWYRQLPEEGLKFMVYLQKENIIDESGMPKERFSAEFPKEGPSILRIQQVVRGDSAAYFCASSPLGSGGEETQYFGPGTRLLVL.

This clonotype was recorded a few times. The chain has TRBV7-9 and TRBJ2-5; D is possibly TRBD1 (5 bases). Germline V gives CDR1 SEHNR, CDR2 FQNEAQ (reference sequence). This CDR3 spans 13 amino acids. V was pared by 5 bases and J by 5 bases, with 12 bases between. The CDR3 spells CASSLLGAETQYF. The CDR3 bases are TGTGCCAGCAGCCTCCTTGGGGCCGAGACCCAGTACTTC.

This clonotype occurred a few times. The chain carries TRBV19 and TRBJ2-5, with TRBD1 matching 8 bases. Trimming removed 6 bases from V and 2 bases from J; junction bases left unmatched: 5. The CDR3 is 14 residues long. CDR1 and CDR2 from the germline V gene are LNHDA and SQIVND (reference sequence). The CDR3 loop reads CASRNRGSQETQYF. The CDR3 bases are TGTGCCAGTAGGAACAGGGGGAGTCAAGAGACCCAGTACTTC. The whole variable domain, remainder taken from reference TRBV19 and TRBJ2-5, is DGGITQSPKYLFRKEGQNVTLSCEQNLNHDAMYWYRQDPGQGLRLIYYSQIVNDFQKGDIAEGYSVSREKKESFPLTVTSAQKNPTAFYLCASRNRGSQETQYFGPGTRLLVL.

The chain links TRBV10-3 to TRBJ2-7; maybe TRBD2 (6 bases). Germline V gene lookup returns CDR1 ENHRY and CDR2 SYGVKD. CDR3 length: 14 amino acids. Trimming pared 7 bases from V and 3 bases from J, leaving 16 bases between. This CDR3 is CAITGYGSLYEQYF. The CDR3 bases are TGTGCCATCACAGGCTACGGGAGTCTCTACGAGCAGTACTTC.

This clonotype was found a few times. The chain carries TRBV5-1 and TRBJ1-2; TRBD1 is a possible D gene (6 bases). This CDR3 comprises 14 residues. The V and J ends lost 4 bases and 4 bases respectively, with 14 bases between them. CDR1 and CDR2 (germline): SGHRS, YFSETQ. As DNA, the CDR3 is TGCGCCAGCAGCCCGGAGGGGGGCCCCTATGGCTACACCTTC. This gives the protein CASSPEGGPYGYTF.

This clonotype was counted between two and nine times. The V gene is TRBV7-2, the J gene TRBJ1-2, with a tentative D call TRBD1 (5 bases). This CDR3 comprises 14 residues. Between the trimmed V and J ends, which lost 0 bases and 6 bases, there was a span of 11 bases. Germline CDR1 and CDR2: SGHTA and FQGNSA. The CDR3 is CASSLARGKDGYTF. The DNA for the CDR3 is TGTGCCAGCAGCTTAGCTCGGGGGAAGGATGGCTACACCTTC.

The CDR3 DNA follows: TGTGCCAGCAGTCCAGGTTTGGTGGGCCAAGAGACCCAGTACTTC. Its protein is CASSPGLVGQETQYF. The V gene is TRBV27, the J gene TRBJ2-5; D unclear. The CDR3 totals 15 residues. The V end lost 5 bases, the J end lost 1 base, and 14 bases lay between the germline ends. The V gene's germline CDR1 is MNHEY and CDR2 SMNVEV (reference sequence).

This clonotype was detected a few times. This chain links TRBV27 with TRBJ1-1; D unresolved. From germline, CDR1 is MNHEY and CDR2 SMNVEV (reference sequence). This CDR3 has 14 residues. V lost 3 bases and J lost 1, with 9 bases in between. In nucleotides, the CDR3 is TGTGCCAGCAGTTTCTCAGGAAAGAACACTGAAGCTTTCTTT. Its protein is CASSFSGKNTEAFF.

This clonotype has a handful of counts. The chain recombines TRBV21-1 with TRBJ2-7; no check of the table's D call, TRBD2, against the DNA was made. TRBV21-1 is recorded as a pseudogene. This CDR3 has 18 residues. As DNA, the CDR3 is TGTGCCAGCAGCAAAGGACCTCACCTTGAGCGGGGGGCCTACGAGCAGTACTTC. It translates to CASSKGPHLERGAYEQYF.

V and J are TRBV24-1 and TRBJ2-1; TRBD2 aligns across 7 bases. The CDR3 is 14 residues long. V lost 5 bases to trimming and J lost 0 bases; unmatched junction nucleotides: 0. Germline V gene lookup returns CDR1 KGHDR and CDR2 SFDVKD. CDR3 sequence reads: CATSGGGSYNEQFF. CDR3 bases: TGTGCCACCAGTGGCGGGGGCTCCTACAATGAGCAGTTCTTC.

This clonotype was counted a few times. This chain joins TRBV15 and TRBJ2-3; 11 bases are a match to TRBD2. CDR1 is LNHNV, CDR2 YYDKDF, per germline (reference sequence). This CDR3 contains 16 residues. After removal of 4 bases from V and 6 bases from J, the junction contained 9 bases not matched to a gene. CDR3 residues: CATSNSIAGGLDTQYF. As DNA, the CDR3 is TGTGCCACCAGCAACAGTATAGCGGGGGGGCTTGATACGCAGTATTTT.

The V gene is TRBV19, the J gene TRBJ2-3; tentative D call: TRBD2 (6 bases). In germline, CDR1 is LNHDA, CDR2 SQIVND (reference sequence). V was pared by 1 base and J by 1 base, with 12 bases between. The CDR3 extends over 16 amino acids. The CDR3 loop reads CASSIVAGRGTDTQYF. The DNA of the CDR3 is TGTGCCAGTAGTATAGTGGCGGGACGGGGCACAGATACGCAGTATTTT.

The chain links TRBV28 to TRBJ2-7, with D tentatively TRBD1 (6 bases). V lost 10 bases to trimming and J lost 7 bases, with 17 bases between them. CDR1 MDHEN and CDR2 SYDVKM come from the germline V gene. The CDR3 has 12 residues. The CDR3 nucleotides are TGTGCCACAACGACAGGATCTGTGGAGCAGTACTTC. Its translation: CATTTGSVEQYF. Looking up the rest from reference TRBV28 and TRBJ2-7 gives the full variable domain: DVKVTQSSRYLVKRTGEKVFLECVQDMDHENMFWYRQDPGLGLRLIYFSYDVKMKEKGDIPEGYSVSREKKERFSLILESASTNQTSMYLCATTTGSVEQYFGPGTRLTVT.

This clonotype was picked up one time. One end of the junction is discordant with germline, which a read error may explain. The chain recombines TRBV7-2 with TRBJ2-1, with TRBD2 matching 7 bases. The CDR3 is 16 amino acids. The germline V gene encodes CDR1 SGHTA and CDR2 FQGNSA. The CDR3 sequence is CASTKAGGIWRNEQFF. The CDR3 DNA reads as TGCGCCAGCACCAAAGCCGGGGGGATCTGGAGGAATGAGCAGTTCTTC.

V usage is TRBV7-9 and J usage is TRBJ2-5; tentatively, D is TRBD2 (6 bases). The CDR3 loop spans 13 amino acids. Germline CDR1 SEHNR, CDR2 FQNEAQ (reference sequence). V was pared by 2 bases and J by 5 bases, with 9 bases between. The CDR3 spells CASSLSGRETQYF. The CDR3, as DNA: TGTGCCAGCAGCTTATCAGGGAGGGAGACCCAGTACTTC.